Presented here are 4 T cell receptor beta chains from one specimen sequenced in a study of cytomegalovirus exposure and HLA in healthy donors. A multiplex PCR was run with 60 Vbeta primers and 13 Jbeta primers. This table comes from immunoSEQ multiplex PCR, and its TCRdb copy is limited to in-frame clones, with some not included. The sample lists approximately 70,000 clones, approximately 81% seen once, with just under 3% in the top ten. Sequences were obtained from PBMCs. The receptors derive from a young woman in good health and CMV-seronegative.

This chain connects TRBV5-4 to TRBJ1-1; 8 nucleotides match TRBD1. Germline CDR1 is SGHNT and CDR2 is YYREEE (reference sequence). The CDR3 has 15 residues. V gave up 4 bases and J gave up 4 bases; unmatched junction bases: 9. CDR3 in amino acids: CASSATGQVSTEAFF. The CDR3 DNA is TGTGCCAGCAGCGCGACGGGACAGGTATCCACTGAAGCTTTCTTT.

The sample holds a few counts of this clone. The rearrangement uses TRBV19 and TRBJ2-7, with 7 nucleotides matching TRBD1. CDR1 is LNHDA and CDR2 is SQIVND in the germline V gene (reference sequence). The J segment lost 1 base and the V segment lost 5 bases, leaving 8 bases of the junction unmatched. The CDR3 contains 15 residues. The CDR3 protein is CASSRAGGYSYEQYF. DNA of the CDR3: TGTGCCAGTAGTCGGGCAGGGGGTTATTCCTACGAGCAGTACTTC.

This rearrangement joins TRBV4-1 to TRBJ1-2; 7 nucleotides align to TRBD1. The CDR3 is made up of 16 amino acids. The junction had 9 bases not matched to a gene; V was cut back by 1 base and J by 4 bases. Germline V lookup: CDR1 MGHRA, CDR2 YSYEKL. The CDR3 DNA sequence: TGCGCCAGCAGCCAAGCGGGACAGATCCCTGGCTATGGCTACACCTTC. Translating gives CASSQAGQIPGYGYTF.

The gene calls are TRBV5-4 and TRBJ1-2; 7 bases align to TRBD1. Trimming cost V 0 bases and J 5 bases; bases outside gene matches: 13. This CDR3 is built from 17 residues. Looked up from germline, CDR1 is SGHNT and CDR2 is YYREEE (reference sequence). CDR3 sequence (DNA): TGTGCCAGCAGCTTGGACCGAGACAGGGTTGTCCCTTATGGCTACACCTTC. Translation: CASSLDRDRVVPYGYTF.